The clone carrying this T cell receptor beta chain was seen a single time. The CDR3 consists of 14 residues. The V end was cut by 3 bases, the J end by 2 bases, with 9 bases between. Germline V gene lookup returns CDR1 SGDLS and CDR2 YYNGEE. The sample belongs to a study of cytomegalovirus exposure and HLA in healthy donors. Data came from immunoSEQ multiplex PCR; TCRdb stores just in-frame clones and leaves some out. The sample shows 150,000 to 200,000 clones, roughly 88% of them seen only once. The receptor's source is a woman between 18 and 29 years old in good health and CMV-seronegative. The sequenced material came from PBMCs. The genes are TRBV9 and TRBJ1-3; D remains ambiguous. The CDR3 DNA reads as TGTGCCAGCAGCGATTCCTCCCCTGGAAACACCATATATTTT. As protein: CASSDSSPGNTIYF.